This is a list of T cell receptor beta chains from one sample in a study of beta chain features in type 1 diabetes. Libraries were prepared by immunoSEQ multiplex PCR; TCRdb keeps only in-frame clonotypes and omits some of them. Of 15,000 to 18,000 clones listed, approximately 40% are singletons. Specimen: stem cell memory CD4+ T cells from blood. Receptors originate from a woman aged 40 to 50 in good health. The CDR3 runs from the conserved cysteine through the conserved F or W. A D gene is named only where the DNA matches it firmly. Only part of the rows carry a size: once, few, many, or a class if the clone is expanded.

abundance: .; v_gene: TRBV10-3; j_gene: TRBJ2-5; d_gene: TRBD1; CDR3nt: TGTGCCATCAGTGAAGGACAGGGGGGGAAAGAGACCCAGTACTTC; CDR3aa: CAISEGQGGKETQYF
abundance: .; v_gene: TRBV7-2; j_gene: TRBJ1-2; d_gene: .; CDR3nt: TGTGCCAGCAGCTTATGGACAGCAAGGGGGAACTATGGCTACACCTTC; CDR3aa: CASSLWTARGNYGYTF
abundance: .; v_gene: TRBV7-2; j_gene: TRBJ2-5; d_gene: TRBD2; CDR3nt: TGTGCCAGCAGCTTAGGCCTGAGTAGCGGGGGGCCAGGGGAGACCCAGTACTTC; CDR3aa: CASSLGLSSGGPGETQYF
abundance: .; v_gene: TRBV18; j_gene: TRBJ2-2; d_gene: .; CDR3nt: TGTGCCAGCTCACCATACCGCGACACCGGGGAGCTGTTTTTT; CDR3aa: CASSPYRDTGELFF
abundance: .; v_gene: TRBV2; j_gene: TRBJ1-5; d_gene: .; CDR3nt: TGTGCCAGCAGGAAAGACAGCCTGTATAGCAATCAGCCCCAGCATTTT; CDR3aa: CASRKDSLYSNQPQHF
abundance: .; v_gene: TRBV9; j_gene: TRBJ2-3; d_gene: TRBD1; CDR3nt: TGTGCCAGCAGCGTAGGACTCAGGGGGCCAGATACGCAGTATTTT; CDR3aa: CASSVGLRGPDTQYF
abundance: .; v_gene: TRBV11-3; j_gene: TRBJ2-5; d_gene: .; CDR3nt: TGTGCCAGCAGCTTATCGGGAGAGGCAGTAGAGACCCAGTACTTC; CDR3aa: CASSLSGEAVETQYF
abundance: .; v_gene: TRBV29-1; j_gene: TRBJ2-2; d_gene: TRBD2; CDR3nt: TGCAGCGTTCTGGGCGGGGGAACCGGGGAGCTGTTTTTT; CDR3aa: CSVLGGGTGELFF
abundance: .; v_gene: TRBV4-3; j_gene: TRBJ1-1; d_gene: .; CDR3nt: TGCGCCAGCAGCCCCCAGGGGATGAGGAACACTGAAGCTTTCTTT; CDR3aa: CASSPQGMRNTEAFF
abundance: few; v_gene: TRBV5-1; j_gene: TRBJ2-4; d_gene: .; CDR3nt: TGCGCCAGCAGCTTGACAGGGCAGGACAAAAACATTCAGTACTTC; CDR3aa: CASSLTGQDKNIQYF
abundance: .; v_gene: TRBV15; j_gene: TRBJ1-5; d_gene: .; CDR3nt: TGTGCCACCAGCGGCGCAGGGGCGCGAGGGCAGCCCCAGCATTTT; CDR3aa: CATSGAGARGQPQHF
abundance: .; v_gene: TRBV7-9; j_gene: TRBJ2-3; d_gene: TRBD2; CDR3nt: TGTGCCAGCAGCCCCCCGGGGCTAGCGGACACAGATACGCAGTATTTT; CDR3aa: CASSPPGLADTDTQYF
abundance: .; v_gene: TRBV5-1; j_gene: TRBJ2-5; d_gene: .; CDR3nt: TGCGCCAGCAGCTTGGACAGCTCCCGAGCAAAGACCCAGTACTTC; CDR3aa: CASSLDSSRAKTQYF
abundance: .; v_gene: TRBV5-4; j_gene: TRBJ2-7; d_gene: .; CDR3nt: TGCGCCAGCAGCCAAGAGAGAACAGCTGTCTACGAGCAGTACTTC; CDR3aa: CASSQERTAVYEQYF
abundance: .; v_gene: TRBV19; j_gene: TRBJ2-1; d_gene: .; CDR3nt: TGTGCCAGTAGTATTGCGAGCTCCTTTTACAATGAGCAGTTCTTC; CDR3aa: CASSIASSFYNEQFF
abundance: .; v_gene: TRBV5-1; j_gene: TRBJ1-2; d_gene: .; CDR3nt: TGCGCCAGCAGCTTGGGTCCGGGGGAGAGTGGCTACACCTTC; CDR3aa: CASSLGPGESGYTF
abundance: .; v_gene: TRBV10-3; j_gene: TRBJ2-3; d_gene: TRBD2; CDR3nt: TGTGCCATCAGCCTGCCATTAGCGGGGGGATATCGGAACACAGATACGCAGTATTTT; CDR3aa: CAISLPLAGGYRNTDTQYF
abundance: .; v_gene: TRBV9; j_gene: TRBJ1-2; d_gene: .; CDR3nt: TGTGCCAGCAGCGTAGGGGGGGTAGAGGGGTGGAGCGGCTACACCTTC; CDR3aa: CASSVGGVEGWSGYTF
abundance: .; v_gene: TRBV5-1; j_gene: TRBJ1-2; d_gene: TRBD1; CDR3nt: TGCGCCAGCAAAACCCTCAGGGGGCAAAACTATGGCTACACCTTC; CDR3aa: CASKTLRGQNYGYTF
abundance: few; v_gene: TRBV29-1; j_gene: TRBJ2-3; d_gene: TRBD2; CDR3nt: TGCAGCTCATCCGGGACTACCCGCACAGATACGCAGTATTTT; CDR3aa: CSSSGTTRTDTQYF
abundance: .; v_gene: TRBV7-2; j_gene: TRBJ2-1; d_gene: TRBD2; CDR3nt: TGTGCCAGCAGCTCGTCCGGGACTAGCGGCATCGGTGAGCAGTTCTTC; CDR3aa: CASSSSGTSGIGEQFF
abundance: .; v_gene: TRBV7-2; j_gene: TRBJ2-5; d_gene: .; CDR3nt: TGTGCCAGCAGCCACCCCTGGCGGGGCCGAGAGACCCAGTACTTC; CDR3aa: CASSHPWRGRETQYF
abundance: few; v_gene: TRBV6-5; j_gene: TRBJ2-5; d_gene: .; CDR3nt: TGTGCCAGCAAGCGCGACCTTCGGGAGACCCAGTACTTC; CDR3aa: CASKRDLRETQYF
abundance: .; v_gene: TRBV5-8; j_gene: TRBJ1-3; d_gene: TRBD1; CDR3nt: TGTGCCAGCAGCTCTGGACAGGCTGGAAACACCATATATTTT; CDR3aa: CASSSGQAGNTIYF
abundance: .; v_gene: TRBV7-2; j_gene: TRBJ2-3; d_gene: .; CDR3nt: TGTGCCAGCAGCTTAGAGGGAGTTAGCACAGATACGCAGTATTTT; CDR3aa: CASSLEGVSTDTQYF
abundance: .; v_gene: TRBV6-4; j_gene: TRBJ2-4; d_gene: .; CDR3nt: TGTGCCAGCAGTGACTATCAGGGCGGAAAAAACATTCAGTACTTC; CDR3aa: CASSDYQGGKNIQYF
abundance: few; v_gene: TRBV21-1; j_gene: TRBJ2-5; d_gene: .; CDR3nt: TGTGCCAGCAGGCCCCGCCGACGACATCCGGGACAGCAAGAGACCCAGTACTTC; CDR3aa: CASRPRRRHPGQQETQYF
abundance: .; v_gene: TRBV7-2; j_gene: TRBJ1-1; d_gene: .; CDR3nt: TGTGCCAGCAGCTTAGTAACCCAGGGTGAAAACACTGAAGCTTTCTTT; CDR3aa: CASSLVTQGENTEAFF
abundance: .; v_gene: TRBV18; j_gene: TRBJ1-1; d_gene: TRBD1; CDR3nt: TGTGCCAGCTCGACAGGGGAGAACACTGAAGCTTTCTTT; CDR3aa: CASSTGENTEAFF
abundance: .; v_gene: TRBV7-8; j_gene: TRBJ2-1; d_gene: .; CDR3nt: TGTGCCAGCAGCTACACTAAGGAGGGTGAGCAGTTCTTC; CDR3aa: CASSYTKEGEQFF